The clone carrying this T cell receptor beta chain showed up just a few times. Antigen unknown. During its preparation, the TCRbeta library received unique molecular identifiers. Each CDR3 protein gets one entry after TCRdb re-called the PCR reads with MiXCR. Of hundreds of thousands of distinct CDR3 sequences listed, approximately 14% were seen once; the top ten hold about 0.79%. This sample stems from a study of T-cell reconstitution after alpha-beta-depleted transplantation in children. General observations from the study: Surviving recipient T cells and thymic progenitors produced the high day-60 TCRbeta diversity seen in some patients. Roughly two months post-transplant, alpha-beta T cells reportedly originated from several hundred graft clones that had expanded.

Per germline, CDR1 SGHTA and CDR2 FQGNSA. The V gene lost 4 bases and the J gene lost 5 bases, with 13 bases spanning the gap. The CDR3 is 14 amino acids. The genes are TRBV7-2 and TRBJ2-3; D is perhaps TRBD1 or TRBD2 (5 bases each). This sequence was found in a girl between 2 and 10 years old with congenital amegakaryocytic thrombocytopenia, due to receive a stem cell transplant. The sequences come from PBMCs, collected before TCRalphabeta/CD19-depleted stem cell transplant. CDR3 sequence (DNA): TGTGCCAGCAGCTGGACATTCGCGGGAGATACGCAGTATTTT. Translation gives CASSWTFAGDTQYF.